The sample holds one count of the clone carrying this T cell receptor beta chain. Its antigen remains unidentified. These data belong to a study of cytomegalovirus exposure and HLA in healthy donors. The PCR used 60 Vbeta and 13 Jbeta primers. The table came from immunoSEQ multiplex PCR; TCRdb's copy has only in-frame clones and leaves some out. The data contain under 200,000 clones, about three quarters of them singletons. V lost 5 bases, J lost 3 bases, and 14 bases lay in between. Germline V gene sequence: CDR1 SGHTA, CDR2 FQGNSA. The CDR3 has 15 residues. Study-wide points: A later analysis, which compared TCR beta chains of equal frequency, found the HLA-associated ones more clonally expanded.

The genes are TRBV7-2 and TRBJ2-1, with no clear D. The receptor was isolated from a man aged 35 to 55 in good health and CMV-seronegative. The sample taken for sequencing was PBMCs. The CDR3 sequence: CASSVQTTRYNEQFF. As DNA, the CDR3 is TGTGCCAGCAGCGTACAGACCACCCGCTACAATGAGCAGTTCTTC. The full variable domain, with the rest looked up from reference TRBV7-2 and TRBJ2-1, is GAGVSQSPSNKVTEKGKDVELRCDPISGHTALYWYRQSLGQGLEFLIYFQGNSAPDKSGLPSDRFSAERTGGSVSTLTIQRTQQEDSAVYLCASSVQTTRYNEQFFGPGTRLTVL.